A selection of T cell receptor beta chains follows, all from one sample in a study of neurological immune-mediated disorders. TCRdb re-derived calls from the 5' RACE reads in MiXCR, one entry per CDR3 protein. The data show tens of thousands of distinct CDR3 sequences, approximately 2.4% seen once. Sequencing used PBMCs. These receptors came from a young woman with multiple sclerosis. The CDR3 runs from the conserved cysteine through the conserved F or W. The order of the fields is V gene, clone size, D gene, J gene, CDR3 protein, CDR3 DNA. A D gene is named only where the DNA matches it firmly. Clone size, where shown, is once, few, many, or a class for clones that have expanded.

>TRBV27|many|-|TRBJ2-7
CASSLGQNYEQYF
TGTGCCAGCAGTCTCGGCCAAAACTACGAGCAGTACTTC
>TRBV9|many|-|TRBJ1-2
CASSVERGNNYGYTF
TGTGCCAGCAGCGTAGAAAGAGGGAATAACTATGGCTACACCTTC
>TRBV29-1|many|-|TRBJ2-7
CSAGRTEPYEQYF
TGCAGCGCCGGGAGGACAGAGCCCTACGAGCAGTACTTC
>TRBV5-5|many|-|TRBJ2-2
CASLENTGELFF
TGTGCCAGCTTAGAAAACACCGGGGAGCTGTTTTTT
>TRBV6-5|many|TRBD1|TRBJ1-2
CASSYSDRGQVGGYTF
TGTGCCAGCAGTTACTCCGACAGGGGGCAGGTCGGCGGCTACACCTTC
>TRBV29-1|many|-|TRBJ1-1
CSVSGAGTEAFF
TGCAGCGTTTCCGGGGCTGGTACTGAAGCTTTCTTT
>TRBV20-1|many|-|TRBJ2-5
CSASPGTQETQYF
TGCAGTGCTAGTCCAGGGACCCAAGAGACCCAGTACTTC
>TRBV7-2|many|-|TRBJ1-5
CASSLAGDSNQPQHF
TGTGCCAGCAGCTTAGCGGGGGATAGCAATCAGCCCCAGCATTTT
>TRBV4-3|many|TRBD1|TRBJ2-6
CASSQDGQGRSGANVLTF
TGCGCCAGCAGCCAAGACGGACAGGGGAGGTCTGGGGCCAACGTCCTGACTTTC
>TRBV20-1|many|-|TRBJ2-2
CSARPHLYRDFDTGELFF
TGCAGTGCTAGACCACACCTCTATCGGGACTTCGACACCGGGGAGCTGTTTTTT
>TRBV9|many|TRBD1|TRBJ1-1
CASSTGGEAFF
TGTGCCAGCTCCACAGGGGGTGAAGCTTTCTTT
>TRBV14|few|-|TRBJ1-6
CASSLTVNSPLHF
TGTGCCAGCAGCCTTACAGTTAATTCACCCCTCCACTTT
>TRBV6-2/TRBV6-3|many|TRBD2|TRBJ2-6
CASSYMASGFPLANVLTF
TGTGCCAGCAGTTACATGGCTAGCGGGTTTCCTCTGGCCAACGTCCTGACTTTC
>TRBV5-1|many|-|TRBJ1-5
CASKIGPGLNQPQHF
TGCGCCAGCAAGATAGGCCCGGGGCTAAATCAGCCCCAGCATTTT
>TRBV9|many|TRBD2|TRBJ2-1
CASSEGTSGVYNEQFF
TGTGCCAGCAGCGAGGGGACTAGCGGGGTCTACAATGAGCAGTTCTTC
>TRBV27|many|-|TRBJ1-1
CASKVGEGVYTEAFF
TGTGCCAGCAAAGTAGGAGAGGGAGTGTACACTGAAGCTTTCTTT
>TRBV6-6|many|-|TRBJ2-1
CASSYGLTRDGNEQFF
TGTGCCAGCAGTTATGGGCTTACGCGGGATGGCAATGAGCAGTTCTTC
>TRBV3-1|many|TRBD2|TRBJ2-7
CASSPRLAGGDEQYF
TGTGCCAGCAGTCCGAGACTAGCGGGAGGCGACGAGCAGTACTTC
>TRBV2|many|-|TRBJ2-7
CASSPITYEQYF
TGTGCCAGCAGTCCTATTACCTACGAGCAGTACTTC
>TRBV12-3/TRBV12-4|many|TRBD1|TRBJ1-5
CASTPGGQNQPQHF
TGTGCCAGCACCCCAGGGGGCCAGAATCAGCCCCAGCATTTT
>TRBV12-3/TRBV12-4|many|-|TRBJ1-5
CASRPGRSSPQHF
TGTGCCAGCAGACCCGGAAGATCGTCGCCCCAGCATTTT
>TRBV6-6|many|TRBD1|TRBJ2-7
CASSTSGQSSYEQYF
TGTGCCAGCAGTACCTCGGGACAGAGCTCCTACGAGCAGTACTTC
>TRBV5-1|many|-|TRBJ2-5
CASSLNPYQETQYF
TGCGCCAGCAGCTTGAACCCATACCAAGAGACCCAGTACTTC
>TRBV5-1|many|-|TRBJ2-3
CASSLGDYTDTQYF
TGCGCCAGCAGCTTGGGTGACTACACAGATACGCAGTATTTT
>TRBV20-1|many|TRBD1|TRBJ2-7
CSASRTGLTYEQYF
TGCAGTGCTTCTCGGACAGGGCTGACCTACGAGCAGTACTTC
>TRBV7-8|many|-|TRBJ1-1
CASSSNPSRAGAFF
TGTGCCAGCAGCTCAAACCCTTCCCGGGCTGGAGCTTTCTTT
>TRBV7-2|many|TRBD2|TRBJ2-1
CASSGGGSSSYNEQFF
TGTGCCAGCAGCGGGGGGGGGTCTAGCTCCTACAATGAGCAGTTCTTC
>TRBV4-3|many|TRBD1|TRBJ1-6
CASSQDHRQGGNSPLHF
TGCGCCAGCAGCCAAGATCATAGACAGGGTGGGAATTCACCCCTCCACTTT
>TRBV7-2|many|-|TRBJ2-3
CASSFLATQYF
TGTGCCAGCAGCTTTCTCGCTACGCAGTATTTT
>TRBV7-9|many|-|TRBJ2-3
CASSYDTQYF
TGTGCCAGCAGTTACGATACGCAGTATTTT
>TRBV7-2|many|-|TRBJ2-6
CASSFDPRGATGANVLTF
TGTGCCAGCAGCTTCGATCCCAGAGGGGCTACTGGGGCCAACGTCCTGACTTTC
>TRBV20-1|many|TRBD1|TRBJ2-1
CSARAPGQGALSEQFF
TGCAGTGCTAGAGCCCCGGGACAGGGGGCGCTTAGCGAGCAGTTCTTC
>TRBV20-1|many|TRBD2|TRBJ2-1
CSARMGLAGGRPGNEQFF
TGCAGTGCCCGCATGGGACTAGCGGGAGGCCGCCCCGGGAATGAGCAGTTCTTC
>TRBV18|many|-|TRBJ2-1
CASSPTLVDNEQFF
TGTGCCAGCTCACCAACACTAGTTGACAATGAGCAGTTCTTC
>TRBV28|many|-|TRBJ2-7
CASSLIGFYEQYF
TGTGCCAGCAGTTTAATCGGCTTCTACGAGCAGTACTTC
>TRBV5-6|many|TRBD2|TRBJ2-2
CASSPRVLAGYTGELFF
TGTGCCAGCAGCCCCCGGGTACTAGCGGGGTACACCGGGGAGCTGTTTTTT
>TRBV29-1|many|TRBD1|TRBJ1-2
CSVWGGDRVYGYTF
TGCAGCGTTTGGGGGGGGGACAGGGTCTATGGCTACACCTTC
>TRBV5-1|many|TRBD1|TRBJ2-7
CASSPGQAAYEQYF
TGCGCCAGCAGCCCGGGACAGGCGGCCTACGAGCAGTACTTC
>TRBV7-8|-|TRBD2|TRBJ2-1
CASSSIGTSKAGNEQFF
TGTGCCAGCAGCTCTATCGGGACTAGTAAGGCGGGCAATGAGCAGTTCTTC
>TRBV5-1|many|TRBD1|TRBJ2-7
CASSLGRDRRTYEQYF
TGCGCCAGCAGCTTGGGCAGGGACAGGCGAACCTACGAGCAGTACTTC
>TRBV7-8|many|TRBD1|TRBJ2-7
CASSTPTGYYEQYF
TGTGCCAGCAGCACACCGACAGGGTACTACGAGCAGTACTTC